The 16 T cell receptor beta chains given below trace back to one sample, sequenced in a study of T cell changes during pregnancy in multiple sclerosis. Method: immunoSEQ multiplex PCR; TCRdb's copy keeps in-frame clones and lacks some. The sample has about 40,000 clones, roughly 94% seen once. The source material was peripheral blood, sampled in the third trimester of pregnancy. The receptor source for this set is a female donor with multiple sclerosis, enrolled in a pregnancy study.

The chain has TRBV7-7 and TRBJ2-5; possibly TRBD2 for D (6 bases). Germline assignment: CDR1 SSHAT and CDR2 FNYEAQ (reference sequence). The CDR3 has 17 amino acids. Trimming took 5 bases from V and 0 from J, leaving 19 bases between them. CDR3 nucleotide sequence: TGTGCCAGCAGCCCCATATCTACCTGGACTAACCAAGAGACCCAGTACTTC. This codes for CASSPISTWTNQETQYF.

This chain connects TRBV7-9 to TRBJ1-1, with TRBD1 matching 9 bases. CDR1 is SEHNR, CDR2 FQNEAQ, per germline (reference sequence). The CDR3 runs 17 residues. The trim removed 1 base at V and 1 base at J, leaving 7 bases unmatched. CDR3 region: CASSLGGGTGRNTEAFF. Here the CDR3 DNA reads TGTGCCAGCAGCTTAGGGGGAGGGACAGGGAGGAACACTGAAGCTTTCTTT.

The chain recombines TRBV9 with TRBJ2-1, with 10 bases matching TRBD2. This CDR3 has 15 amino acids. Germline CDR1 reads SGDLS; CDR2 reads YYNGEE. With 4 bases clipped from V and 2 bases from J, the junction kept 3 bases outside the gene matches. The chain's CDR3 is CASSLSGGAYNEQFF. In DNA form, the CDR3 reads TGTGCCAGCAGCTTAAGCGGGGGGGCCTACAATGAGCAGTTCTTC.

The chain carries TRBV6-6 and TRBJ2-7, with D unclear. V lost 5 bases and J lost 3, with 5 bases in between. The CDR3 extends over 11 amino acids. Germline CDR1 and CDR2: MNHNY and SVGAGI (reference sequence). Written as DNA, the CDR3 is TGTGCCAGCAGTAACAGCTACGAGCAGTACTTC. Amino acids: CASSNSYEQYF.

This chain links TRBV5-4 with TRBJ2-2, with 7 bases that match TRBD2. The CDR3 loop spans 16 amino acids. The J segment lost 1 base and the V segment lost 4 bases, leaving 7 bases of the junction unmatched. Germline CDR1 and CDR2: SGHNT and YYREEE (reference sequence). CDR3 residues: CASSKGLELNTGELFF. For the CDR3, the DNA is TGTGCCAGCAGCAAAGGACTAGAGCTGAACACCGGGGAGCTGTTTTTT.

The chain carries TRBV5-1 and TRBJ2-5; the match to TRBD2 covers 11 bases. This CDR3 has 16 residues. Germline V gene sequence: CDR1 SGHRS, CDR2 YFSETQ. Trimming took 0 bases from V and 4 from J; bases not matched to a gene: 5. The chain's CDR3 is CASSLAPGLAGETQYF. In nucleotides, the CDR3 is TGCGCCAGCAGCTTGGCCCCCGGACTAGCGGGAGAGACCCAGTACTTC.

A single count supports this clone. The V call is TRBV25-1, the J call TRBJ1-2, with D possibly being TRBD1 (5 bases). CDR1 is MGHDK, CDR2 SYGVNS, per germline. The CDR3 is 15 residues long. Trimming took 3 bases from V and 7 from J, leaving 18 bases between them. CDR3 in amino acids: CASSDFGASWGGYTF. The CDR3 coding sequence is TGTGCCAGCAGTGACTTTGGGGCATCCTGGGGTGGCTACACCTTC.

This clone was found once. V usage is TRBV7-2 and J usage is TRBJ2-5, with D maybe TRBD1 (5 bases). Trimming took off 3 bases at V and 5 bases at J, with 13 bases between the two ends. The germline V gene has CDR1 SGHTA and CDR2 FQGNSA. The CDR3 sequence is 14 residues long. CDR3 in amino acids: CASSFPGNRETQYF. CDR3 DNA sequence: TGTGCCAGCAGCTTCCCAGGGAATCGGGAGACCCAGTACTTC.

V and J are TRBV2 and TRBJ2-4; D is ambiguous. The germline CDR1 and CDR2 sequences are SNHLY and FYNNEI. V lost 3 bases, J lost 1 base, and 10 bases lay in between. The CDR3 loop spans 15 amino acids. The DNA for the CDR3 is TGTGCCAGCAGTGAGTTCCCGGTGGCCAAAAACATTCAGTACTTC. Amino acid sequence: CASSEFPVAKNIQYF.

The V call is TRBV10-3, the J call TRBJ2-1; 12 bases agree with TRBD2. Trimming removed 7 bases from V and 7 bases from J; junction bases left unmatched: 8. The length of the CDR3 is 15 residues. CDR1 ENHRY and CDR2 SYGVKD come from the germline V gene. DNA of the CDR3: TGTGCCATCACCCCTAGCGGGAGGGCCGGTAATGAGCAGTTCTTC. Amino acid sequence: CAITPSGRAGNEQFF.

This chain joins TRBV6-5 and TRBJ1-1, with D unclear. V was cut by 2 bases and J by 1 base, with 5 bases left in between. CDR1 and CDR2 (germline): MNHEY, SVGAGI. This CDR3 contains 13 residues. CDR3 loop: CASSYKRNTEAFF. The CDR3 bases are TGTGCCAGCAGTTACAAGAGGAACACTGAAGCTTTCTTT.

J is TRBJ1-2 and V is TRBV25-1; D perhaps matches TRBD1 (6 bases). The V end lost 5 bases, the J end lost 4 bases, and 20 bases lay between the germline ends. CDR3 length: 16 amino acids. In germline, CDR1 is MGHDK, CDR2 SYGVNS. The CDR3 here is CASSPPRGTGIYGYTF. CDR3 bases: TGTGCCAGCAGTCCTCCGAGGGGGACGGGCATCTATGGCTACACCTTC.

This chain uses TRBV25-1 with TRBJ2-7, with a weak D call TRBD1 (6 bases). CDR1 MGHDK and CDR2 SYGVNS come from the germline V gene. This CDR3 region has 13 residues. Trimming took off 1 base at V and 7 bases at J, with 11 bases between the two ends. The CDR3, as DNA: TGTGCCAGCAGTGAATTGAGGGGGACGGAGCAGTACTTC. It translates to CASSELRGTEQYF.

This chain uses TRBV28 with TRBJ2-1, with TRBD1 as a possible D gene (5 bases). The CDR3 sequence is 19 residues long. V dropped 3 bases and J dropped 0 bases, with 21 bases sitting between them. Germline assignment: CDR1 MDHEN and CDR2 SYDVKM. CDR3 DNA: TGTGCCAGCAGTTTCGTCTTCAGGGTCAGCCCAAGCTCCTACAATGAGCAGTTCTTC. Residues: CASSFVFRVSPSSYNEQFF. Supplemented by reference TRBV28 and TRBJ2-1, the full variable domain reads DVKVTQSSRYLVKRTGEKVFLECVQDMDHENMFWYRQDPGLGLRLIYFSYDVKMKEKGDIPEGYSVSREKKERFSLILESASTNQTSMYLCASSFVFRVSPSSYNEQFFGPGTRLTVL.

The V and J genes are TRBV5-1 and TRBJ1-1, with 9 bases that match TRBD1. V gave up 4 bases and J gave up 3 bases; unmatched junction bases: 10. This CDR3 spans 16 amino acids. Germline V gives CDR1 SGHRS, CDR2 YFSETQ. CDR3 loop: CASSPGGTGLDTEAFF. In DNA, the CDR3 is TGCGCCAGCAGCCCGGGTGGGACAGGGTTGGACACTGAAGCTTTCTTT.

The gene calls are TRBV2 and TRBJ1-5; unclear D gene. V lost 7 bases and J 4 bases, leaving 11 bases between the germline ends. Germline V lookup: CDR1 SNHLY, CDR2 FYNNEI. The CDR3 totals 13 residues. CDR3 amino acids: CASMIGVNQPQHF. The CDR3 DNA is TGTGCCAGCATGATCGGGGTAAATCAGCCCCAGCATTTT.